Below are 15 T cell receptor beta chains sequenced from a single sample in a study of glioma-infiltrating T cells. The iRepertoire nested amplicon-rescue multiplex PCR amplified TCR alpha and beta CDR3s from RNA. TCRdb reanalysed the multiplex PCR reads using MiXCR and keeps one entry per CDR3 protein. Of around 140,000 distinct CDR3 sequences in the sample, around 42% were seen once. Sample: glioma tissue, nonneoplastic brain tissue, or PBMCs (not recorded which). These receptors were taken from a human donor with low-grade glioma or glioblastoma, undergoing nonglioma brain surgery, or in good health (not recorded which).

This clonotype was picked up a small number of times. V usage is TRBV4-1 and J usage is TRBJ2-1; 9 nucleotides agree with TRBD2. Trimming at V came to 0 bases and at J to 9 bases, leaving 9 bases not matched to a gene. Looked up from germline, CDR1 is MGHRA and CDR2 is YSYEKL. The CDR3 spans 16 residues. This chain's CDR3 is CASSQDSGGGSGEQFF. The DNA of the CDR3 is TGCGCCAGCAGCCAAGATAGCGGGGGCGGTTCGGGTGAGCAGTTCTTC.

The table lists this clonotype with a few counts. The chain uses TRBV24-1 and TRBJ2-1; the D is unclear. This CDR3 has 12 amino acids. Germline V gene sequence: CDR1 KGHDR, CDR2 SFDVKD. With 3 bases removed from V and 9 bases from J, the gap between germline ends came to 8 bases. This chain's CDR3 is CATSDPHREQFF. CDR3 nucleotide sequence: TGTGCCACCAGTGATCCTCACCGTGAGCAGTTCTTC.

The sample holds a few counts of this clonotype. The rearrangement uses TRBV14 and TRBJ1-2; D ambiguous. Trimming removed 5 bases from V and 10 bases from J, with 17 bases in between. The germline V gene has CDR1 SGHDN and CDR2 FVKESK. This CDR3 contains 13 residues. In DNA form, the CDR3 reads TGTGCCAGCAGCTCACCCGTAGGGAGGGACTACACCTTC. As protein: CASSSPVGRDYTF.

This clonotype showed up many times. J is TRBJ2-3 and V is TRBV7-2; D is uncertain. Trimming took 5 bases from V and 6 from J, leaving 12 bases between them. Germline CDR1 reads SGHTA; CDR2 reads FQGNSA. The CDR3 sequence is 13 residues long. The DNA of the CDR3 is TGTGCCAGCAGCCAGTACCTTATGGATACGCAGTATTTT. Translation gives CASSQYLMDTQYF.

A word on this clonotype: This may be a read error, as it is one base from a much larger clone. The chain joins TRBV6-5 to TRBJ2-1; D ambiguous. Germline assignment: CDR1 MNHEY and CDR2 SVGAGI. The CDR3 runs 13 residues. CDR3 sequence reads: CATSESSINEQFF. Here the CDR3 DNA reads TGTGCCACCAGTGAATCGTCTATCAATGAGCAGTTCTTC.

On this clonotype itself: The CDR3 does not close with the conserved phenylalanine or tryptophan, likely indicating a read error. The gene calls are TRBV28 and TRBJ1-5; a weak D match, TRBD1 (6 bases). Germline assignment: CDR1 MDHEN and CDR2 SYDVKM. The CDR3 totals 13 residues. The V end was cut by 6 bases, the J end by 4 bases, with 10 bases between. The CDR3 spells CASRVQGNQPQHL. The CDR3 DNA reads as TGTGCCAGCAGGGTACAGGGTAATCAGCCCCAGCATTTA.

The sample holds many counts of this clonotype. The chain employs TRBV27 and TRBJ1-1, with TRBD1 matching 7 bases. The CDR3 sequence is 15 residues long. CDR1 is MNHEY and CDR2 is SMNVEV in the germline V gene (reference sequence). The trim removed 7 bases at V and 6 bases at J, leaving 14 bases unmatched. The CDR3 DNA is TGTGCCAGCATTAAGACAGGGATCAGTGGCGCTGAAGCTTTCTTT. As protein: CASIKTGISGAEAFF.

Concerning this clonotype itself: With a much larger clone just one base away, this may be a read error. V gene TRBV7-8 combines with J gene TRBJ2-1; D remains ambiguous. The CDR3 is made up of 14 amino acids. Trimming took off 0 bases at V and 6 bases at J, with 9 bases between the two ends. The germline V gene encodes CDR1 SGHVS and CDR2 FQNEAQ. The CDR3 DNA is TGTGCCAGCAGCTTAGCGAGAACCTGCAATGAGCAGTTCTTC. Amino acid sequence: CASSLARTCNEQFF.

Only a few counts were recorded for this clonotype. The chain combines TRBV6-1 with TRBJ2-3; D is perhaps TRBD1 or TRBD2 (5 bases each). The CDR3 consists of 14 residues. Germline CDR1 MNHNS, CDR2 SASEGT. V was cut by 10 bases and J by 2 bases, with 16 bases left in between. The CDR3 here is CATLRGTTTDTQYF. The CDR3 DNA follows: TGTGCCACCCTCCGAGGGACCACCACAGATACGCAGTATTTT.

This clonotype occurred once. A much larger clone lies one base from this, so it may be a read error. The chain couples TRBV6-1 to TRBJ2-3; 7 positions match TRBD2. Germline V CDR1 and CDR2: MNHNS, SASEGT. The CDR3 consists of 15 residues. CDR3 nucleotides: TGTGCCAGCAGAGTATCTAGCGGCCTCACAGGTACGCAGTATTTT. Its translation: CASRVSSGLTGTQYF.

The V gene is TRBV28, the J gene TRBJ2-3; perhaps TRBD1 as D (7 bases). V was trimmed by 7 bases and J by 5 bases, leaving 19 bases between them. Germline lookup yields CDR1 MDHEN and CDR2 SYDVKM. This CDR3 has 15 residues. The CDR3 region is CASTWGAGGVDTQYF. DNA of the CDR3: TGTGCCAGCACTTGGGGGGCAGGGGGAGTAGATACGCAGTATTTT. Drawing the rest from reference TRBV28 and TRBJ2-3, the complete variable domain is DVKVTQSSRYLVKRTGEKVFLECVQDMDHENMFWYRQDPGLGLRLIYFSYDVKMKEKGDIPEGYSVSREKKERFSLILESASTNQTSMYLCASTWGAGGVDTQYFGPGTRLTVL.

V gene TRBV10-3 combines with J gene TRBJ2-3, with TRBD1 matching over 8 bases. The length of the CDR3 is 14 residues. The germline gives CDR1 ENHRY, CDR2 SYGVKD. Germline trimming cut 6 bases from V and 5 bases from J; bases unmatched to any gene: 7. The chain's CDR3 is CAISGQGYGDTQYF. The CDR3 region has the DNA TGTGCCATCAGCGGACAGGGATATGGAGATACGCAGTATTTT.

The CDR3 spells CASSPGTQNTEAFF. The CDR3 coding sequence is TGTGCCAGCAGTCCGGGGACTCAGAACACTGAAGCTTTCTTT. This rearrangement joins TRBV28 to TRBJ1-1; weak D call: TRBD1 (5 bases). This CDR3 region has 14 residues. CDR1 is MDHEN and CDR2 is SYDVKM in the germline V gene. V gave up 5 bases and J gave up 1 base, with 11 bases separating them.

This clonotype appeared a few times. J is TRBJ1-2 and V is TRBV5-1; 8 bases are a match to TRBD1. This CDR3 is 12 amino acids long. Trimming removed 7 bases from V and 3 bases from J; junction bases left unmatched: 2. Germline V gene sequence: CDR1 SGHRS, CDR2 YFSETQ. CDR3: CASGTGDYGYTF. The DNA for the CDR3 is TGCGCCAGCGGGACAGGAGACTATGGCTACACCTTC. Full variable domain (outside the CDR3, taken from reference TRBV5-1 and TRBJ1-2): KAGVTQTPRYLIKTRGQQVTLSCSPISGHRSVSWYQQTPGQGLQFLFEYFSETQRNKGNFPGRFSGRQFSNSRSEMNVSTLELGDSALYLCASGTGDYGYTFGSGTRLTVV.

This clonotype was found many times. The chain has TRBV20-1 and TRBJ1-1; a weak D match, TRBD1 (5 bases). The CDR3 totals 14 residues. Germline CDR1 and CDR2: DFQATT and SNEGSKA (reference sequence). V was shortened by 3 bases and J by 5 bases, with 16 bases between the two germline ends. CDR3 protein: CSARAWAGRTEAFF. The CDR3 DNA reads TGCAGTGCTAGGGCGTGGGCAGGGCGGACTGAAGCTTTCTTT.